This T cell receptor beta chain was recovered during a study of T-cell memory formation after mild COVID-19. Study-wide results and caveats: The pre-infection memory compartment contained some responding clones, suggesting cross-reactive memory joined. Mainly in CM and EM were contracting CD4+ clones; CD8+ were in EMRA. SARS-CoV-2 specificity of second-wave clones peaking day 37 was unconfirmed.

CDR1 and CDR2 from the germline V gene are SGHVS and FNYEAQ. Trimming removed 5 bases from V and 12 bases from J; junction bases left unmatched: 5. The CDR3 loop spans 12 amino acids. Employing constant-segment primers, 5'RACE generated TCR alpha and TCR beta cDNA libraries bearing sample barcodes and UMIs. TCRdb itself ran the 5' RACE reads through MiXCR, one entry per CDR3 protein. Found here are about 470,000 distinct CDR3 sequences, more than 20% of them singletons; the top ten hold 12%. As concerns this clonotype: Its specificity is unknown.

Material: PBMCs or a T cell subset sorted from them (not recorded which). V usage is TRBV7-6 and J usage is TRBJ2-1, with 9 bases aligning to TRBD2. The sequence came from an adult woman who had mild COVID-19 (a few samples of this study predate the infection). Cell type and time point are not known. The CDR3 region is CASSDNSGGQFF. The CDR3 coding sequence is TGTGCCAGCAGCGACAATAGCGGGGGGCAGTTCTTC.